The 26 T cell receptor beta chains listed next were all sequenced from one sample in a study of T-cell reconstitution after alpha-beta-depleted transplantation in children. Using unique molecular identifiers, the investigators prepared the TCRbeta library. One entry per CDR3 protein, called by TCRdb with MiXCR from the PCR reads. The table shows roughly 500,000 distinct CDR3 sequences, with 10% occurring only once. Sequenced here: PBMCs, sampled before TCRalphabeta/CD19-depleted stem cell transplant. The origin of the receptors is a child aged 2-9 years with inherited bone marrow failure, due to receive a stem cell transplant.

This clonotype came up many times. This rearrangement joins TRBV12-3 or TRBV12-4 to TRBJ2-1, with TRBD2 matching over 13 bases. V lost 3 bases, J lost 8 bases, and 13 bases stayed unmatched. The CDR3 contains 18 residues. In nucleotides, the CDR3 is TGTGCCAGCAGTTTCTACGGTGGGACTAGCGGGACCCTCGATGAGCAGTTCTTC. This translates into CASSFYGGTSGTLDEQFF.

This clonotype was recorded many times. The chain carries TRBV28 and TRBJ2-7, with D perhaps being TRBD1 or TRBD2 (6 bases each). CDR1 is MDHEN, CDR2 SYDVKM, per germline. CDR3 size: 14 residues. V was clipped by 6 bases and J by 3 bases, with 15 bases between them. CDR3 in DNA: TGTGCCAGCAGGCCACAGGGAGGCGGCTACGAGCAGTACTTC. Translation gives CASRPQGGGYEQYF.

This clonotype was seen repeatedly, ten times or more. The chain joins TRBV12-3 or TRBV12-4 to TRBJ2-1; 13 bases align to TRBD2. This CDR3 comprises 17 residues. V dropped 6 bases and J dropped 2; count of bases not matched to a gene: 7. CDR3 DNA: TGTGCCAGCAGCCCCACTAGCGGGAGGGCCCCCTACAATGAGCAGTTCTTC. Its translation is CASSPTSGRAPYNEQFF.

This clonotype was counted ten times or more. This chain uses TRBV19 with TRBJ2-1, with 8 bases matching TRBD2. Germline loops: CDR1 LNHDA, CDR2 SQIVND (reference sequence). The CDR3 runs to 14 residues. The V and J ends lost 1 base and 5 bases, in that order; junction bases with no gene match: 1. CDR3 in amino acids: CASSIGTSNNEQFF. The CDR3 DNA sequence: TGTGCCAGTAGTATAGGGACTAGCAACAATGAGCAGTTCTTC.

In its sample, this clonotype was seen many times. This chain uses TRBV11-2 with TRBJ2-1; D possibly uses TRBD1 or TRBD2 (5 bases each). Trimming shortened V by 8 bases and J by 0 bases, and 11 bases separated the two germline ends. The CDR3 consists of 14 residues. Germline CDR1 and CDR2: SGHAT and FQNNGV. CDR3: CASGPGGSYNEQFF. CDR3 nucleotides: TGTGCCAGCGGACCTGGGGGCTCCTACAATGAGCAGTTCTTC.

This clonotype came up many times. The gene calls are TRBV3-1 and TRBJ2-5; 9 bases align to TRBD1. V was clipped by 0 bases and J by 4 bases; unmatched bases: 6. Germline V gene lookup returns CDR1 LGHDT and CDR2 YNNKEL (reference sequence). The CDR3 runs 16 residues. CDR3 DNA sequence: TGTGCCAGCAGCCAAGATAGGGGACAGGGTAGAGAGACCCAGTACTTC. As protein: CASSQDRGQGRETQYF.

The sample holds a few counts of this clonotype. The chain recombines TRBV4-3 with TRBJ2-5; 10 bases are shared with TRBD1. With V trimmed by 1 base and J by 5 bases, 10 bases remained unmatched. The CDR3 consists of 17 residues. Germline-derived CDR1 and CDR2 are LGHNA and YSLEER. CDR3 amino acids: CASSQGPLTGGLETQYF. The CDR3 DNA reads as TGCGCCAGCAGCCAAGGGCCTTTGACAGGGGGCTTGGAGACCCAGTACTTC.

About this clonotype: A much more abundant neighbour one base away suggests this may be a read error. Since the CDR3 does not end with the conserved phenylalanine or tryptophan, this likely comes from a read error. J is TRBJ1-5 and V is TRBV7-9; no clear D. V lost 5 bases to trimming and J lost 2 bases, with 13 bases between them. Germline V gene data show CDR1 as SEHNR and CDR2 as FQNEAQ (reference sequence). This CDR3 comprises 15 residues. For the CDR3, the DNA is TGTGCCAGCAGCCCCGGTCCCACGGGCAATCAGCCCCAGCATTCT. It yields the protein CASSPGPTGNQPQHS.

Ten or more counts support this clonotype. This rearrangement joins TRBV10-3 to TRBJ2-3; 7 bases map to TRBD2. The length of the CDR3 is 17 residues. After removal of 0 bases from V and 2 bases from J, the junction contained 8 bases not matched to a gene. The germline V gene has CDR1 ENHRY and CDR2 SYGVKD. The CDR3 protein is CAISESGREYPTDTQYF. The DNA of the CDR3 is TGTGCCATCAGTGAGTCTGGGCGGGAGTACCCCACAGATACGCAGTATTTT.

Many counts were recorded for this clonotype. The J gene is TRBJ2-7, the V gene TRBV3-1; tentative D call: TRBD2 (6 bases). Germline V gene data show CDR1 as LGHDT and CDR2 as YNNKEL (reference sequence). V was cut by 4 bases and J by 5 bases, with 12 bases left in between. The length of the CDR3 is 13 residues. CDR3 nucleotide sequence: TGTGCCAGCAGCCCAGTGGGGGGTAACGAGCAGTACTTC. It specifies CASSPVGGNEQYF.

This clonotype was picked up a small number of times. The chain carries TRBV6-5 and TRBJ2-1, with D unresolved. Trimming stripped 2 bases from V and 4 bases from J, with 9 bases between. CDR1 is MNHEY, CDR2 SVGAGI, per germline. The CDR3 is made up of 14 amino acids. For the CDR3, the DNA is TGTGCCAGCAGTTACATGGACCAGTACAATGAGCAGTTCTTC. Protein: CASSYMDQYNEQFF.

In this sample, this clonotype turned up many times. The chain has TRBV12-3 or TRBV12-4 and TRBJ2-1; 9 bases fit TRBD2. The J segment lost 7 bases and the V segment lost 7 bases, leaving 8 bases of the junction unmatched. The CDR3 extends over 14 amino acids. CDR3 nucleotides: TGTGCCAGCACTCTTCTAGCGGGAACGAATGAGCAGTTCTTC. Amino acid sequence: CASTLLAGTNEQFF.

Only a few counts were recorded for this clonotype. The chain links TRBV20-1 to TRBJ2-3; 7 bases are shared with TRBD2. The V and J ends lost 2 bases and 4 bases, in that order; junction bases with no gene match: 9. The germline V gene encodes CDR1 DFQATT and CDR2 SNEGSKA (reference sequence). The CDR3 is 15 residues long. The CDR3 bases are TGCAGTGCTAGAAACGCGGGAGAATTCTCAGATACGCAGTATTTT. This translates into CSARNAGEFSDTQYF.

This clonotype has more than one count but fewer than ten. The rearrangement joins TRBV29-1 to TRBJ1-2; D is unresolved. The CDR3 totals 14 residues. Germline V gene data show CDR1 as SQVTM and CDR2 as ANQGSEA. V was cut by 8 bases and J by 1 base, with 17 bases left in between. This CDR3 reads CSIRGMGSNYGYTF. The CDR3 DNA follows: TGCAGCATCCGGGGAATGGGCAGTAACTATGGCTACACCTTC.

Ten or more counts support this clonotype. CDR3 loop: CASSYLYNEQFF. CDR3 in DNA: TGTGCCAGCAGTTACCTCTACAATGAGCAGTTCTTC. The chain is built from TRBV12-3 or TRBV12-4 and TRBJ2-1; unclear D gene. The germline V and J ends were trimmed by 4 bases and 3 bases, with 4 bases remaining between them. The CDR3 has 12 amino acids.

This clonotype has more than one count but fewer than ten. The rearrangement joins TRBV4-3 to TRBJ2-7, with TRBD2 matching over 8 bases. V was clipped by 2 bases and J by 4 bases; unmatched bases: 7. Germline CDR1 is LGHNA and CDR2 is YSLEER. The CDR3 has 15 amino acids. DNA of the CDR3: TGCGCCAGCAGCCAATCCGGGACTAGAGAATACGAGCAGTACTTC. It encodes CASSQSGTREYEQYF.

This clonotype was picked up many times. The chain is built from TRBV20-1 and TRBJ2-7; 9 positions agree with TRBD2. This CDR3 is built from 14 residues. The germline V gene encodes CDR1 DFQATT and CDR2 SNEGSKA (reference sequence). Germline trimming cut 6 bases from V and 2 bases from J; bases unmatched to any gene: 8. CDR3 protein: CSARGSGRTYEQYF. The CDR3 DNA follows: TGCAGTGCAAGGGGTAGCGGGAGAACCTACGAGCAGTACTTC.

This sequence joins TRBV5-4 and TRBJ2-7, with a tentative D call TRBD2 (6 bases). The CDR3 runs 17 residues. The germline V and J ends were trimmed by 3 bases and 0 bases, with 19 bases remaining between them. Germline loops: CDR1 SGHNT, CDR2 YYREEE (reference sequence). As DNA, the CDR3 is TGTGCCAGCAGCTCGCAAATAAAGGGACTCGCCTCCTACGAGCAGTACTTC. Residues: CASSSQIKGLASYEQYF.

This clonotype was recorded only once. The CDR3 sequence is CASSLWGGKRETQYF. DNA for the CDR3: TGTGCCAGCAGTTTATGGGGCGGGAAGAGGGAGACCCAGTACTTC. V usage is TRBV27 and J usage is TRBJ2-5; TRBD2 might be the D (6 bases). The germline gives CDR1 MNHEY, CDR2 SMNVEV (reference sequence). CDR3 size: 15 residues. The V and J ends lost 1 base and 5 bases respectively, with 14 bases between them.

This clonotype was seen many times. This sequence joins TRBV5-1 and TRBJ1-1, with TRBD1 matching over 7 bases. V was pared by 3 bases and J by 1 base, with 6 bases of the junction left unmatched. Germline V gives CDR1 SGHRS, CDR2 YFSETQ. This CDR3 comprises 15 residues. CDR3 loop: CASSWEGGRNTEAFF. The CDR3 DNA is TGCGCCAGCAGCTGGGAAGGGGGCAGGAACACTGAAGCTTTCTTT.

This clonotype appeared many times. The chain recombines TRBV5-1 with TRBJ2-1, with TRBD2 matching 9 bases. The CDR3 extends over 15 amino acids. From germline, CDR1 is SGHRS and CDR2 YFSETQ. V trimming: 0 bases; J trimming: 8 bases; junction bases outside the gene matches: 6. CDR3 in amino acids: CASSLGAGGVDEQFF. CDR3 in DNA: TGCGCCAGCAGCTTGGGAGCGGGAGGCGTGGATGAGCAGTTCTTC.

This clonotype was counted ten times or more. The gene calls are TRBV20-1 and TRBJ2-1; weak D call: TRBD2 (5 bases). CDR1 is DFQATT, CDR2 SNEGSKA, per germline (reference sequence). V lost 0 bases and J lost 2, with 17 bases in between. CDR3 length: 17 amino acids. As DNA, the CDR3 is TGCAGTGCTAGAGATCCCCGGGGTTTTGCGCCCTACAATGAGCAGTTCTTC. This codes for CSARDPRGFAPYNEQFF.

Ten or more counts support this clonotype. CDR3 bases: TGTGCCAGCACCCCTACTAGCGGGAGGGCCCGAAATGAGCAGTTCTTC. Its protein is CASTPTSGRARNEQFF. The rearrangement links TRBV12-3 or TRBV12-4 to TRBJ2-1; 13 positions match TRBD2. Trimming took 7 bases from V and 7 from J; bases not matched to a gene: 10. This CDR3 has 16 amino acids.

This clonotype was detected ten times or more. The J gene is TRBJ2-3, the V gene TRBV5-6; 7 bases are shared with TRBD2. The germline CDR1 and CDR2 sequences are SGHDT and YYEEEE. The CDR3 length is 16 residues. The V and J ends lost 1 base and 5 bases, in that order; junction bases with no gene match: 10. CDR3 region: CASSLTPWREGDTQYF. CDR3 sequence (DNA): TGTGCCAGCAGCTTGACCCCGTGGAGGGAGGGAGATACGCAGTATTTT.

This clonotype was counted once. A much larger clone lies one base from this, so it may be a read error. The chain has TRBV7-7 and TRBJ2-1; possibly TRBD1 for D (6 bases). There are 15 residues in the CDR3. Germline V CDR1 and CDR2: SSHAT, FNYEAQ (reference sequence). The CDR3 protein is CASSLNGGSYNEQSF. CDR3 bases: TGTGCTAGCAGCTTAAATGGGGGCTCCTACAATGAGCAGTCCTTC. Full variable domain (remainder filled in from reference TRBV7-7 and TRBJ2-1): GAGVSQSPRYKVTKRGQDVTLRCDPISSHATLYWYQQALGQGPEFLTYFNYEAQPDKSGLPSDRFSAERPEGSISTLTIQRTEQRDSAMYRCASSLNGGSYNEQSFGPGTRLTVL.

Many counts were recorded for this clonotype. The chain uses TRBV28 and TRBJ2-7; 10 bases match TRBD2. CDR3 length: 16 amino acids. V was clipped by 3 bases and J by 6 bases; unmatched bases: 11. Per the germline V gene, CDR1 is MDHEN and CDR2 is SYDVKM. The CDR3 bases are TGTGCCAGCAGTTTGCTTAGCGGGAGGCCGGGGCGCGAGCAGTACTTC. Translating it yields CASSLLSGRPGREQYF.